This T cell receptor beta chain was documented in a study of T cells in Graves' hyperthyroidism and ophthalmopathy. This clonotype was seen repeatedly, ten times or more. Diagnoses used clinical symptoms, serum thyroxine and TRAb, thyroid ultrasound and orbital computed tomography. From RNA transcripts, TCR beta CDR3 regions were amplified. The primer set for the first-round RT-PCR of the TCR CDR3 was HTBI. TCRdb independently ran MiXCR on the multiplex PCR reads; one entry per CDR3 protein. The data show a few hundred thousand distinct CDR3 sequences, 25% seen once. Sequencing used blood. The TCR originated in a man aged 45-60 years with Graves' hyperthyroidism.

The CDR3, as DNA: TGTGCCAGCAGTTTCTGGGGGGAAGAGACCCAGTACTTC. This gives the protein CASSFWGEETQYF. This chain uses TRBV12-3 or TRBV12-4 with TRBJ2-5, with a tentative D call TRBD2 (6 bases). V was shortened by 3 bases and J by 3 bases, with 8 bases between the two germline ends. CDR3 length: 13 residues.